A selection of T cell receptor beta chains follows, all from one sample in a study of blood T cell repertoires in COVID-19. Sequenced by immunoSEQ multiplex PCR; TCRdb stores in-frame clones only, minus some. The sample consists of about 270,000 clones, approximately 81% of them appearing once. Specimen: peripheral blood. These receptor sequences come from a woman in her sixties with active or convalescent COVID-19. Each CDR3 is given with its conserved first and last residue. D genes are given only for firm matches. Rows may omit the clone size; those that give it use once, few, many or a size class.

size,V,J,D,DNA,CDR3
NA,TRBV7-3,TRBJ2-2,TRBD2,TGTGCCAGCAGCTCGGGACTAGCGCACACCGGGGAGCTGTTTTTT,CASSSGLAHTGELFF
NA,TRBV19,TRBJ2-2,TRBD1,TGTGCCAGTAGCCAACAGGGGGGTGGGACCGGGGAGCTGTTTTTT,CASSQQGGGTGELFF
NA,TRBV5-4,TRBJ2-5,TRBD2,TGTGCCAGCAGCTCCAAGCCGTGGGAGGGGCGCCCAGAGACCCAGTACTTC,CASSSKPWEGRPETQYF
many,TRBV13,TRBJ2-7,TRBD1,TGTGCCAGCAGCTTAGGGACAGGGAGTGGGTACTTC,CASSLGTGSGYF
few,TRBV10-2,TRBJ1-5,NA,TGCGCCAGCAGTGTCGGGGACTGGTATAGCAATCAGCCCCAGCATTTT,CASSVGDWYSNQPQHF
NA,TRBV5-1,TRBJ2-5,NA,TGCGCCAGCAGCTTGGCCGGTGGCCCGGGAACGGGGCAAGAGACCCAGTACTTC,CASSLAGGPGTGQETQYF
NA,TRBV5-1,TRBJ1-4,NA,TGCGCCAGCAGCTTGGAGCTAGCTGAAAAACTGTTTTTT,CASSLELAEKLFF
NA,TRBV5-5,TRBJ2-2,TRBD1,TGTGCCAGCAGCGAGGAGGACAGGGGCGGCACCGGGGAGCTGTTTTTT,CASSEEDRGGTGELFF
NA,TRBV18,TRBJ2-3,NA,TGTGCCAGCTCACCCGGCGAGGGCACAGATACGCAGTATTTT,CASSPGEGTDTQYF
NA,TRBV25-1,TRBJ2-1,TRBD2,TGTGCCAGCAGTGTAGCGGGGGGATACAATGAGCAGTTCTTC,CASSVAGGYNEQFF
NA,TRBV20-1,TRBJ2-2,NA,TGCAGTGCCGGCGGCGCCGGGGAGCTGTTTTTT,CSAGGAGELFF
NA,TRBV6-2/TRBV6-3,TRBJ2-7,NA,TGTGCCAGCAGTTACTACGGGACACCCTACGAGCAGTACTTC,CASSYYGTPYEQYF
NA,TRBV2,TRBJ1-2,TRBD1,TGTGCCAGCAGTTTACAGGGGGCCGGGGTAAATGGCTACACCTTC,CASSLQGAGVNGYTF
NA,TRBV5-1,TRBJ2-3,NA,TGCGCCAGCAGCTTACAGGGAATCAAAACAGATACGCAGTATTTT,CASSLQGIKTDTQYF
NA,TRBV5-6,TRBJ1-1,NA,TGTGCCAGCAGCTTGGCAGGAACGAACACTGAAGCTTTCTTT,CASSLAGTNTEAFF
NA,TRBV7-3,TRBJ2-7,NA,TGTGCCAGCAGCTTAGATGGATCGGGGACCTACGAGCAGTACTTC,CASSLDGSGTYEQYF
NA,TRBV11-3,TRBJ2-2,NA,TGTGCCACCTTAACCACAAGAAAGGGGTACTCCGGGGAGCTGTTTTTT,CATLTTRKGYSGELFF
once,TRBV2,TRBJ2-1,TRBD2,TGTGCCAGCAGTGACGTAGGTCGGGGGGGGGAGCAGTTCTTC,CASSDVGRGGEQFF
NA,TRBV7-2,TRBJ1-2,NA,TGTGCCAGCAGCTTCGCGGAATACCACAGGGTGACCTCCCCCTATGGCTACACCTTC,CASSFAEYHRVTSPYGYTF
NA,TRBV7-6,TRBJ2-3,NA,TGTGCCAGCAGCTTAAGCCGCAATCCTCAGCGAAGCACAGATACGCAGTATTTT,CASSLSRNPQRSTDTQYF
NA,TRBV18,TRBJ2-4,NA,TGTGCCAGCTCACCTAACCTGGGCGGGGCGGAAAACATTCAGTACTTC,CASSPNLGGAENIQYF
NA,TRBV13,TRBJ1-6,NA,TGTGCCAGCAGCTTATACGGGGAATCACCCCTCCACTTT,CASSLYGESPLHF
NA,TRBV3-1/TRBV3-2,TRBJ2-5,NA,TGTGCCAGCAGCCCCCTAGCGGAGACCCAGTACTTC,CASSPLAETQYF
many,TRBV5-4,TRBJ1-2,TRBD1,TGTGCCAGCAGCTTACAGGGGGCAGCTGGCTACACCTTC,CASSLQGAAGYTF
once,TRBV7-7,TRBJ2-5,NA,TGTGCTAGCAGCCCTAGAGGGTGGGAAGAGACCCAGTACTTC,CASSPRGWEETQYF
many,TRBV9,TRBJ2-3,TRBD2,TGTGCCAGCGGTTTCGCGGGGGAAAGCACAGATACGCAGTATTTT,CASGFAGESTDTQYF
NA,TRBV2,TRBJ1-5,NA,TGTGCCAGCAGTGGGGGGGGAGGCAATCAGCCCCAGCATTTT,CASSGGGGNQPQHF
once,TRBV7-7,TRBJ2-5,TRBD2,TGTGCTAGCAGCTTAGTAGCCGGGGGGGCCGGGGAGACCCAGTACTTC,CASSLVAGGAGETQYF
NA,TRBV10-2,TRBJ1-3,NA,TGCGCCAGCAGCCCTCCGCGAACAGGCGACTCTGGAAACACCATATATTTT,CASSPPRTGDSGNTIYF
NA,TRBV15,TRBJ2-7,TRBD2,TGTGCCACCAGCAGACCCGGGACTAGCGGGTCCTACGAGCAGTACTTC,CATSRPGTSGSYEQYF
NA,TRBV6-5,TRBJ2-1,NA,TGTGCCAGCAGTTCTCCGGGACTTCACAATGAGCAGTTCTTC,CASSSPGLHNEQFF
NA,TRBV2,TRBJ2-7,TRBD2,TGTGCCAGCAGTTTCGATAGCGGGGGAAGATACGAGCAGTACTTC,CASSFDSGGRYEQYF
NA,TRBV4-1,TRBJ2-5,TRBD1,TGCGCCAGCAGCCAAGATCAAGGCAGGGGGCGCGTTGAGACCCAGTACTTC,CASSQDQGRGRVETQYF
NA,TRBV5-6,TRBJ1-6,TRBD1,TGTGCCAGCAGTCGGGACAGGGGCGGCTCACCCCTCCACTTT,CASSRDRGGSPLHF
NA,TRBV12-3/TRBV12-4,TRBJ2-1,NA,TGTGCCAGCAGCCCCAGGTATGAGCAGTTCTTC,CASSPRYEQFF
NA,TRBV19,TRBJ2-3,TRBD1,TGTGCCAGTAACTTAGGGACAGGCACAGATACGCAGTATTTT,CASNLGTGTDTQYF
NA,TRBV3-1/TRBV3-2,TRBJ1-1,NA,TGTGCCAGCAGGAATACAGGGATGGGTGAAGCTTTCTTT,CASRNTGMGEAFF
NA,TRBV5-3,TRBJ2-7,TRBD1,TGTGCCAGAAGCCGACAGGGCTACGAGCAGTACTTC,CARSRQGYEQYF
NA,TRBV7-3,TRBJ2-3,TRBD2,TGTGCCAGCAGCCCCCAGGGCGGGGGGGCGGAAGATACGCAGTATTTT,CASSPQGGGAEDTQYF
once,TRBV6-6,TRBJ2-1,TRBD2,TGTGCCAGCAGTTACACTAGCGGGGGAAGGAATGAGCAGTTCTTC,CASSYTSGGRNEQFF
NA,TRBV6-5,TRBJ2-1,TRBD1,TGTGCCAGCTCCCGACAGGGTTGGGAGCAGTTCTTC,CASSRQGWEQFF
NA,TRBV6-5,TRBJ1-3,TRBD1,TGTGCCAGCAGTTCTAGGGGACAGGGGGCTGGAAACACCATATATTTT,CASSSRGQGAGNTIYF
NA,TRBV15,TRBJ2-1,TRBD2,TGTGCCACCACCTTCACTAGCGGATCCTACAATGAGCAGTTCTTC,CATTFTSGSYNEQFF
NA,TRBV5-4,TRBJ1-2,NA,TGTGCCAGCAGCGCTCAGGGGACCTATGGCTACACCTTC,CASSAQGTYGYTF
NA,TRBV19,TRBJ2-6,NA,TGTGCCAGTAGTATGTCCCCAGGGTACGCTGGGGCCAACGTCCTGACTTTC,CASSMSPGYAGANVLTF